A selection of T cell receptor beta chains follows, all from one sample in a study of blood T cell repertoires in COVID-19. Sequencing was performed with immunoSEQ multiplex PCR; in TCRdb, only in-frame clones are kept and a portion is missing. The sample includes tens of thousands of clones, approximately 90% seen only once; the top ten take nearly 4%. Sequencing input: peripheral blood. These receptors originate from a man aged 35 to 55 with COVID-19, enrolled during active disease. CDR3s leave out the opening cysteine and the closing phenylalanine or tryptophan.

TRBJ1-1,TRBV5-1,ASRKGVGNTEAF
TRBJ2-7,TRBV28,ASTGTPFSYEQY
TRBJ1-1,TRBV19,ASKPTGVNTEAF
TRBJ1-5,TRBV19,ASSIMKGGGNQPQH
TRBJ2-2,TRBV30,AWSGGADTGELF
TRBJ2-5,TRBV7-9,ASSYSGGTETQY
TRBJ2-1,TRBV18,ASSLEDRTLYNEQF
TRBJ2-1,TRBV20-1,SASPGLAPPGEQF
TRBJ1-6,TRBV6-1,ASSDRGSYNSPLH
TRBJ1-6,TRBV28,ASSADREEYNSPLH
TRBJ1-4,TRBV5-5,ASSFRDSRASGPLF
TRBJ2-7,TRBV6-6,ASSYSSGEQY
TRBJ2-2,TRBV7-2,ASTLRGGAGAGELF
TRBJ2-7,TRBV5-4,ASRHTGTGGSGEQY
TRBJ1-2,TRBV2,ASSAGQDYGYT
TRBJ2-7,TRBV12-3/TRBV12-4,ASSLDSYEQY
TRBJ2-4,TRBV4-1,ASSSLTSGGAFAKNIQY
TRBJ1-3,TRBV28,ASSQGNTIY
TRBJ2-4,TRBV29-1,SVGQAGGPKNIQY
TRBJ1-4,TRBV11-2,ASSFRGIGTNEKLF
TRBJ1-4,TRBV4-1,ASSQDGRGSATNEKLF
TRBJ2-3,TRBV11-2,ASSLRVPSGTDTQY
TRBJ1-5,TRBV5-3,ARSSKPGSPGGPQH
TRBJ2-3,TRBV18,ASSPPGSGPLGTDTQY
TRBJ1-4,TRBV14,ASSQEPVEYEKLF
TRBJ2-7,TRBV18,ASTTSGGTYEQY
TRBJ2-3,TRBV11-2,ASSLGGRSRDTQY
TRBJ1-2,TRBV5-1,ASSLDGQNYGYT
TRBJ1-6,TRBV30,AWSAHRGRGPLH
TRBJ2-2,TRBV12-5,ASALPRGGIGELF
TRBJ2-7,TRBV5-5,ASSPEGSSYEQY
TRBJ2-1,TRBV29-1,SVVGGSSYNEQF
TRBJ2-7,TRBV28,ASSKTVYEQY
TRBJ2-7,TRBV5-4,ASSPRDSYEQY
TRBJ1-4,TRBV12-5,ASGLVQRSGIIGGDGEKLF
TRBJ1-4,TRBV5-4,ASSPRQGPNEKLF
TRBJ1-2,TRBV28,ASGWGHYT
TRBJ1-1,TRBV6-4,ASSDRGGGDTEAF
TRBJ2-3,TRBV2,ASRMGRGGDTQY
TRBJ2-1,TRBV27,ASSLWALSSGGADEQF
TRBJ2-7,TRBV28,ASGTGDSYEQY
TRBJ2-3,TRBV13,ASSQTSGIATDTQY
TRBJ1-2,TRBV28,ASTLGRATGSIYGYT
TRBJ2-7,TRBV6-1,ASSERGVSLRDRGSYEQY
TRBJ1-1,TRBV24-1,ATSDRTGEAF
TRBJ2-2,TRBV19,ASSVGTGGNTGELF
TRBJ2-1,TRBV5-4,ASSLWGGTNEQF
TRBJ1-1,TRBV4-1,ASSPPPTGNTEAF
TRBJ2-5,TRBV5-1,ASSLSGGIQETQY
TRBJ1-2,TRBV5-6,ASSLTVANYGYT